This T cell receptor beta chain emerged from a study of blood T cell repertoires in COVID-19. The table came from immunoSEQ multiplex PCR; TCRdb's copy has only in-frame clones and leaves some out. The sample has 180,000 or so clones; around 85% are singletons. Germline CDR1 is MNHEY and CDR2 is SMNVEV (reference sequence). The CDR3 totals 14 residues. V shed 2 bases and J shed 6 bases, with 11 bases lying between them. In this sample, this clone turned up once. The sequence derives from a man aged 60 to 69 with acute or convalescent COVID-19. The sequencing input was peripheral blood. The chain combines TRBV27 with TRBJ2-1; TRBD1 might be the D (6 bases). CDR3: CASSLSPQGNEQFF. The CDR3, as DNA: TGTGCCAGCAGTTTAAGTCCACAGGGCAATGAGCAGTTCTTC.